This T cell receptor beta chain was retrieved from a study of CD8+CD57+ T cells in acquired aplastic anemia. Whole-study results and caveats: Roughly 31 was the count of CD8+ CDR3 sequences that patients shared with controls. For CD8+ Simpson's diversity, patients and controls showed no significant difference. Total CD4+ and CD8+ pools in patients were more diverse than the CD8+CD57+ cells of those patients.

With regard to this clonotype: The antigen is undetermined.

Researchers used genomic DNA as the template to profile TCR beta VDJ and CDR3. TCRdb processed the reads anew with MiXCR; each CDR3 protein has one entry. There are about 20,000 distinct CDR3 sequences in the sample; roughly 43% occur only once, and 80% to 90% lies in the top ten. Patients who underwent sequencing had shown CD8+CD57+ cell expansion by flow cytometry. V dropped 2 bases and J dropped 5 bases, with 7 bases sitting between them. Germline CDR1 is WSHSY and CDR2 is SAAADI. The CDR3 consists of 13 residues. This TCR was recovered from a human donor with aplastic anemia. The chain recombines TRBV10-2 with TRBJ2-1; D gene ambiguous. Sequencing was done on a sample of CD8+CD57+ T cells sorted from PBMCs. Subset of the sample: bead-enriched CD8+CD57+ effector memory T cells from SAA patients. This CDR3 is CASSEGRNNEQFF. The CDR3 bases are TGCGCCAGCAGTGAGGGGCGTAACAATGAGCAGTTCTTC.